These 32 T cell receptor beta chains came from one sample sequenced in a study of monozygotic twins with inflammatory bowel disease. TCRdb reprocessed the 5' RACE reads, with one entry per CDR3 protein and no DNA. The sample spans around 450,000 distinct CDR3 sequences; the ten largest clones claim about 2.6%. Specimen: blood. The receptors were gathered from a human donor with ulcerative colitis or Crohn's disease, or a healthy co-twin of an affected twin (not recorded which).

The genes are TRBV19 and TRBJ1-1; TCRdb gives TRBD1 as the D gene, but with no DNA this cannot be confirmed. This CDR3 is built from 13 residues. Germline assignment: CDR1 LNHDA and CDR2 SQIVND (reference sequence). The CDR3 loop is CASTSGVDTEAFF.

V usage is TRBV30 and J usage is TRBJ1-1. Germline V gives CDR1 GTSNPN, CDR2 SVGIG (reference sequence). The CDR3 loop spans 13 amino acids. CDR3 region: CAWSVGVNTEAFF.

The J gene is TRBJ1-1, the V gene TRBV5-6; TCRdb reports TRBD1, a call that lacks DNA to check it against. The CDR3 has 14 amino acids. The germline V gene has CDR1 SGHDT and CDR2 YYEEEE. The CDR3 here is CASNPLGANTEAFF.

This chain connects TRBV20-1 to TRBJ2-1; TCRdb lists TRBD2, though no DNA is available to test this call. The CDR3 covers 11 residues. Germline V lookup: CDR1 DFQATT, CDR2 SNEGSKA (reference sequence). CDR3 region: CSASGTQEQFF.

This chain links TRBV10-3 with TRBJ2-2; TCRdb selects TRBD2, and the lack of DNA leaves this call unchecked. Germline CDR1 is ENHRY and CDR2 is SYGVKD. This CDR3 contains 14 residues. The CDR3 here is CAITRDFSTGELFF.

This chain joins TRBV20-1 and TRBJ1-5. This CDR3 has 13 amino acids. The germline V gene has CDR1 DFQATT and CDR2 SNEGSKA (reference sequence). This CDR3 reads CSANEGRNQPQHF.

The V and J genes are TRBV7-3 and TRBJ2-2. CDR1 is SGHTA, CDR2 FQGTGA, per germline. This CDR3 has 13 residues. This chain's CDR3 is CASSFRNTGELSF.

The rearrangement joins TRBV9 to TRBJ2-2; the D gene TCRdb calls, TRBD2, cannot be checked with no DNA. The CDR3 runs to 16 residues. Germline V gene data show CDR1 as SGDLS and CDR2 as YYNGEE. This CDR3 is CASSVDRTNTAGELFF.

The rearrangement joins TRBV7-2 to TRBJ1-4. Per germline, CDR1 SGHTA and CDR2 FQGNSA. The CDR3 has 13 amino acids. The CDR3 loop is CATGPSYNEKLFF.

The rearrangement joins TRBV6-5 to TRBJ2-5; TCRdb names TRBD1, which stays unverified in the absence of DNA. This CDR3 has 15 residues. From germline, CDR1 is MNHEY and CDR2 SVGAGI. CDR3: CASSYSWTGGETQYF.

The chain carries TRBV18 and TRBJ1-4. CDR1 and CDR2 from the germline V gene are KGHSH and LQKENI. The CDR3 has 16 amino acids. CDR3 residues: CASSATVMAQNEKLFF.

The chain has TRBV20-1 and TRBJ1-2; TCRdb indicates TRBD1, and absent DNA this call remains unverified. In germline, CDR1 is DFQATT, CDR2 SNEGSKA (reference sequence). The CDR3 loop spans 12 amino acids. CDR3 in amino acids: CSADRSASGYTF.

The CDR3 loop is CASSRVRDEQYF. The chain joins TRBV12-3 or TRBV12-4 to TRBJ2-7; TCRdb gives TRBD2 as the D gene, but with no DNA this cannot be confirmed. This CDR3 has 12 amino acids.

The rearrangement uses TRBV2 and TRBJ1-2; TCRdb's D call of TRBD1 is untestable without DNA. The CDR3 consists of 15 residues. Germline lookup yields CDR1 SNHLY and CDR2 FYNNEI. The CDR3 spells CASGPEKGVNYGYTF.

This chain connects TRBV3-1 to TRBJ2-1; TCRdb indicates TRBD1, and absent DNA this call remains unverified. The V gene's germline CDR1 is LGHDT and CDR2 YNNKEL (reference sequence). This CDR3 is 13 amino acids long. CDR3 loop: CASSRTGRNEQFF.

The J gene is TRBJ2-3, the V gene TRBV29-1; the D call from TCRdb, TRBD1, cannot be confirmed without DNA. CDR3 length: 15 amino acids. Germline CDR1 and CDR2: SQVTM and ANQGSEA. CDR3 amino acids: CSVEDREGSPDTQYF.

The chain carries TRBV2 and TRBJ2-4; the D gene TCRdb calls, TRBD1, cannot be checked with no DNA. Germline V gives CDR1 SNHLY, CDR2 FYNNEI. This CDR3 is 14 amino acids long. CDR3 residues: CASSEQGTKNIQYF.

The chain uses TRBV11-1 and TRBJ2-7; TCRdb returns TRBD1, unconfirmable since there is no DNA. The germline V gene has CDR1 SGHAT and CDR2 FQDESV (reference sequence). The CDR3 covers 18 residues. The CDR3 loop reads CASSSPKARDRGTYEQYF.

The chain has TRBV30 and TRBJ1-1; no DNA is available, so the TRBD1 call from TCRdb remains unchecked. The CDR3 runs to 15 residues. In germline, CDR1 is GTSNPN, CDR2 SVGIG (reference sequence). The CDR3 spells CAWSPPGTANTEAFF.

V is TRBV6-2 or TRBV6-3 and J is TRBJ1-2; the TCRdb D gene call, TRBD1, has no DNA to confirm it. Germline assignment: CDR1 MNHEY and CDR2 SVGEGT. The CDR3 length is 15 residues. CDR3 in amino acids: CASSYSGGQQGGYTF.

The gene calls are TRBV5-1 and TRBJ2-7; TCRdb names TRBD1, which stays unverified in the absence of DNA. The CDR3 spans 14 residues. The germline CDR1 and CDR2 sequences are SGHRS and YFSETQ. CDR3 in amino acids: CASSAGQGTYEQYF.

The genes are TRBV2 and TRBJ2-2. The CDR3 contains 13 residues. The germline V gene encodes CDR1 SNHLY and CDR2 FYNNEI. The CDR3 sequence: CASKGQRTGELFF. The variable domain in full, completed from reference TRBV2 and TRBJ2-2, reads EPEVTQTPSHQVTQMGQEVILRCVPISNHLYFYWYRQILGQKVEFLVSFYNNEISEKSEIFDDQFSVERPDGSNFTLKIRSTKLEDSAMYFCASKGQRTGELFFGEGSRLTVL.

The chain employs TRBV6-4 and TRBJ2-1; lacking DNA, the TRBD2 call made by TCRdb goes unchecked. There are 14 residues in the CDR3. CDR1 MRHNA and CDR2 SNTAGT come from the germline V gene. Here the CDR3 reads CASSDGTSGGKQFF.

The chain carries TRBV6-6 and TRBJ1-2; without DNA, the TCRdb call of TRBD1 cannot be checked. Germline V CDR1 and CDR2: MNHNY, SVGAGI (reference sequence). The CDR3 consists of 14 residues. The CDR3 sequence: CASSTRGDGYGYTF.

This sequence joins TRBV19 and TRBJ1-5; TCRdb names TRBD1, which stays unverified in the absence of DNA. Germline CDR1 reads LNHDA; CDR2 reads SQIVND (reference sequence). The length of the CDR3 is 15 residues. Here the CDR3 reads CASSPRDRFNQPQHF.

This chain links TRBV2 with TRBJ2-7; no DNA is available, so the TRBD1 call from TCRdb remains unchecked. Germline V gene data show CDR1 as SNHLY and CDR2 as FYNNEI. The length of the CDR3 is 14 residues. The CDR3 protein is CASSDGTPSHEQYF.

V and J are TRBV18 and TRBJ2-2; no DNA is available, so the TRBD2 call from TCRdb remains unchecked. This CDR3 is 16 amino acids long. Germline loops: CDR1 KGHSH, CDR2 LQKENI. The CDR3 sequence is CASSPDLAGVTGELFF.

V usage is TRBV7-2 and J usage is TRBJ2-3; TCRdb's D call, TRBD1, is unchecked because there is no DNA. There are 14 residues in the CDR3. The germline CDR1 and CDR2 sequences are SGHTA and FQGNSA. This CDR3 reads CASTEAGIGDTQYF.

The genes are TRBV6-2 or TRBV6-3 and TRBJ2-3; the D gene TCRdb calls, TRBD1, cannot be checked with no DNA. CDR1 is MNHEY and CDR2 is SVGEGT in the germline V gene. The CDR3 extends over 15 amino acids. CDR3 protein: CASARGEAGTDTQYF.

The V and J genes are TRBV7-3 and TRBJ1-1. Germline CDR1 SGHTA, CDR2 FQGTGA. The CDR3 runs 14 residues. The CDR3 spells CASSLTGGVDTIIF.

CDR3 sequence reads: CASSPRDRGGETQYF. The chain has TRBV18 and TRBJ2-5; TCRdb's assignment of TRBD1 cannot be checked, as there is no DNA. Per germline, CDR1 KGHSH and CDR2 LQKENI. The CDR3 consists of 15 residues.

This CDR3 is CSVPSLAGPKETQYF. The V call is TRBV29-1, the J call TRBJ2-5; TCRdb returns TRBD2, unconfirmable since there is no DNA. From germline, CDR1 is SQVTM and CDR2 ANQGSEA. The CDR3 has 15 amino acids.